Sequencing of this T cell receptor beta chain was carried out in a study of regulatory T cells in long-lasting Graves disease. The wider study: To qualify as persistent, Graves' disease required over 5 years of antithyroid drugs with positive TSH receptor antibodies.

CDR1 and CDR2 (germline): MNHGY, SVAAGI. This CDR3 has 12 amino acids. Trimming removed 3 bases from V and 11 bases from J, with 13 bases in between. Time point defined: persistent/refractory GD, antithyroid drugs over 5 years with positive TRAb. RNA isolated from PBMCs was used to make the TCR library. Whole-study findings and limits: Newly diagnosed Graves' patients had higher TCR diversity than persistent ones.

To make TCR beta libraries, researchers used iRepertoire HTBI primers and Arm-PCR of CDR3 regions. TCRdb reprocessed the multiplex PCR reads via MiXCR and lists one record per CDR3 protein. Of about 660,000 distinct CDR3 sequences listed, around 30% are singletons. Comment on this clonotype: As yet, its antigen is unknown.

This chain connects TRBV6-9 to TRBJ1-1; no clear D. The material was peripheral blood mononuclear cells (PBMCs), obtained when the disease was refractory, from a patient treated with antithyroid drugs. The receptor's source is a female donor with Graves disease. This CDR3 reads CASSYESRKAFF. The CDR3 DNA follows: TGTGCCAGCAGTTACGAGTCGAGGAAGGCTTTCTTT.